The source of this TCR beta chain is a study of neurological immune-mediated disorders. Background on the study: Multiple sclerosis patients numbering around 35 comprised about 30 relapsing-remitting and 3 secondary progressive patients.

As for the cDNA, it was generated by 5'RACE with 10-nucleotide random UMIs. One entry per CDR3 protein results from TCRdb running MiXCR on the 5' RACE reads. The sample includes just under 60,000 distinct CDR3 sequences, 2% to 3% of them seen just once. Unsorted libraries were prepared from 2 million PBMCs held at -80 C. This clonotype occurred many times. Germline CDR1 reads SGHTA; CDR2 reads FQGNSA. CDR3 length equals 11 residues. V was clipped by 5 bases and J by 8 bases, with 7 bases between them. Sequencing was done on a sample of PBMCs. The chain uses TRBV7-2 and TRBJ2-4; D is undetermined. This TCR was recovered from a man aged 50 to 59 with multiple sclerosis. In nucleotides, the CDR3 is TGTGCCAGCAGCCCTCGGGACATTCAGTACTTC. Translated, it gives CASSPRDIQYF.